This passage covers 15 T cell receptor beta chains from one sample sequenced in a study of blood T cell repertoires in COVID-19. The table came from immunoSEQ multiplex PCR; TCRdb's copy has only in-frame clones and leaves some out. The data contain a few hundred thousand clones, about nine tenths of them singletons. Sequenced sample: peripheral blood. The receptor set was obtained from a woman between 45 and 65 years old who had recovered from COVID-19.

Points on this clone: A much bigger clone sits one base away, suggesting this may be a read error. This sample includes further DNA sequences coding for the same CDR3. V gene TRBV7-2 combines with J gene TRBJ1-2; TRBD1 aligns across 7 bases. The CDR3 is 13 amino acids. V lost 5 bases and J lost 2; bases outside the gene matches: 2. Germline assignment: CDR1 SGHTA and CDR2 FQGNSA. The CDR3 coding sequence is TGTGCCAGCAGCCTGGGACAGAACTATGGCTACACCTTC. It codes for CASSLGQNYGYTF.

The CDR3: CASSFPGQGSSYEQYF. CDR3 coding DNA: TGTGCCAGCAGCTTCCCGGGACAGGGTTCTTCCTACGAGCAGTACTTC. The chain carries TRBV7-9 and TRBJ2-7, with 9 positions matching TRBD1. J was trimmed by 1 base and V by 3 bases; bases with no gene match: 7. The V gene's germline CDR1 is SEHNR and CDR2 FQNEAQ (reference sequence). This CDR3 has 16 amino acids.

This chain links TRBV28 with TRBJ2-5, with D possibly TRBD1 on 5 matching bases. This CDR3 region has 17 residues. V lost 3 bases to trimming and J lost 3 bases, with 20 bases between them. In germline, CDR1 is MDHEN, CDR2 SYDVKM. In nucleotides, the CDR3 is TGTGCCAGCAGTTTTTCACGAGTACAGGCGGTAAAAGAGACCCAGTACTTC. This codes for CASSFSRVQAVKETQYF.

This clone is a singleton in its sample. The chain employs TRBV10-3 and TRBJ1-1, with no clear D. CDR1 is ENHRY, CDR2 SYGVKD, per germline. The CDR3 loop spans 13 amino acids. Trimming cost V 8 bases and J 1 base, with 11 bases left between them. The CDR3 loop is CAIQEQRNTEAFF. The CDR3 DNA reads TGTGCCATCCAAGAACAGAGGAACACTGAAGCTTTCTTT.

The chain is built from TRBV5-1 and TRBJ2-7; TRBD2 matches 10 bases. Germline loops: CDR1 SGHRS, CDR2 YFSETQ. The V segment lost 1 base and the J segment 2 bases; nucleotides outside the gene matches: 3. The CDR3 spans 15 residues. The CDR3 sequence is CASSLRLAGTYEQYF. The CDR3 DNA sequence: TGCGCCAGCAGCTTGAGACTAGCGGGTACCTACGAGCAGTACTTC. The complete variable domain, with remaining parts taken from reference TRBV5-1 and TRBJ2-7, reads KAGVTQTPRYLIKTRGQQVTLSCSPISGHRSVSWYQQTPGQGLQFLFEYFSETQRNKGNFPGRFSGRQFSNSRSEMNVSTLELGDSALYLCASSLRLAGTYEQYFGPGTRLTVT.

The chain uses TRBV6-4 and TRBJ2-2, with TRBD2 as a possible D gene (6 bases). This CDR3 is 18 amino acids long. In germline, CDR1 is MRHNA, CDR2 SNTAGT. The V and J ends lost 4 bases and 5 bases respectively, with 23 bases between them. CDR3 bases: TGTGCCAGCAGTGTATCCGGGCATGCTTGGGGGAGGACCGGGGAGCTGTTTTTT. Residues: CASSVSGHAWGRTGELFF.

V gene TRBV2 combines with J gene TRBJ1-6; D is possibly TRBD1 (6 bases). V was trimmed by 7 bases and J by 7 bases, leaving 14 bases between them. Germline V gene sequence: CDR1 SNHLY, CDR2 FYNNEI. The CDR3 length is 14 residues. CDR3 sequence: CASKAPRGNSPLHF. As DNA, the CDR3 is TGTGCCAGCAAGGCCCCCAGGGGCAATTCACCCCTCCACTTT.

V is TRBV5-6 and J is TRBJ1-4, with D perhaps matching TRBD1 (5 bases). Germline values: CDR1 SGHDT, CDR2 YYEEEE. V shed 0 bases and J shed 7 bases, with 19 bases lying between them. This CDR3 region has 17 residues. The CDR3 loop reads CASSLGRGARGSEKLFF. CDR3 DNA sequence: TGTGCCAGCAGCTTGGGTCGTGGGGCCAGAGGCAGTGAAAAACTGTTTTTT.

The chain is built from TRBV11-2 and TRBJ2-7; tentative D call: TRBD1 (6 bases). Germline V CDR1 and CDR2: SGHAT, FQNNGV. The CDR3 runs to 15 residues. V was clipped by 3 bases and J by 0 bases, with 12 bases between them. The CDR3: CASSFSTGPSYEQYF. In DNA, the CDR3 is TGTGCCAGCAGCTTTTCTACAGGGCCCTCCTACGAGCAGTACTTC.

This CDR3 is CASSLALDQPQHF. For the CDR3, the DNA is TGTGCCAGCAGCTTAGCGCTAGATCAGCCCCAGCATTTT. The chain combines TRBV7-8 with TRBJ1-5; D gene ambiguous. Germline lookup yields CDR1 SGHVS and CDR2 FQNEAQ. V lost 0 bases and J lost 5, with 5 bases in between. The CDR3 contains 13 residues.

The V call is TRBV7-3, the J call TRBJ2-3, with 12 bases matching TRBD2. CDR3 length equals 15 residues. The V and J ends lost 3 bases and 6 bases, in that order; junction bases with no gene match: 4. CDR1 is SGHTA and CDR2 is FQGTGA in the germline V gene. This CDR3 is CASSLSLAGGDTQYF. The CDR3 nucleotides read TGTGCCAGCAGCTTGAGCCTAGCGGGAGGGGATACGCAGTATTTT.

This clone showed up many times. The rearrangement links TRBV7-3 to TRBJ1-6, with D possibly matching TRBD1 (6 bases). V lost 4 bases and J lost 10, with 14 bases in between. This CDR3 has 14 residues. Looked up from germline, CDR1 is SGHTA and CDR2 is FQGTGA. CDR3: CASSSTGSRSPLHF. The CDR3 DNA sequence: TGTGCCAGCAGCTCCACAGGGAGCAGATCACCCCTCCACTTT.

CDR3: CTSSRDRGNGYTF. The CDR3 DNA is TGTACCAGCAGCCGGGACAGGGGAAACGGCTACACCTTC. The chain has TRBV7-2 and TRBJ1-2; 10 nucleotides agree with TRBD1. The germline gives CDR1 SGHTA, CDR2 FQGNSA. Losses at the gene ends were 5 bases for V and 8 bases for J; bases not matched to a gene: 5. The CDR3 runs to 13 residues.

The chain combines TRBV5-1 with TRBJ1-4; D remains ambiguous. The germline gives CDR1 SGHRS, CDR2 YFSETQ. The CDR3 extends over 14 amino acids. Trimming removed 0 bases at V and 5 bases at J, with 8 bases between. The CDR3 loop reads CASSLARQNEKLFF. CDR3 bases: TGCGCCAGCAGCTTGGCCAGGCAAAATGAAAAACTGTTTTTT.

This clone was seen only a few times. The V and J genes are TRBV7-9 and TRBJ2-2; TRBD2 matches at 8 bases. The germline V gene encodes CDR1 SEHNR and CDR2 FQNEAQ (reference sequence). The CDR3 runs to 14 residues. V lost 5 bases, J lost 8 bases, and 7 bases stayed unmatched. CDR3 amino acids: CASSPGTSLGELFF. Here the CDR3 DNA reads TGTGCCAGCAGCCCGGGGACTAGTCTGGGGGAGCTGTTTTTT.